The rows below give T cell receptor beta chains drawn from one sample of a study of neoadjuvant nivolumab and ipilimumab in lung cancer. Only in-frame clones appear in the TCRdb table, and some are missing; sequencing was by immunoSEQ multiplex PCR. The sample contains 6,000 to 9,000 clones, approximately 85% of which appear only once. Material: tumor tissue, obtained after neoadjuvant nivolumab, alone or with ipilimumab, at or shortly before surgery. These receptors were obtained from an adult with non-small cell lung cancer. Each CDR3 is given with its conserved first and last residue. A D gene is named only where the DNA matches it firmly. Only part of the rows carry a size: once, few, many, or a class if the clone is expanded.

v_gene	j_gene	abundance	d_gene	CDR3nt	CDR3aa
TRBV7-9	TRBJ2-5	.	.	TGTGCCAGCAGCTTAGGAGGCCTAGCGGAGACCCAGTACTTC	CASSLGGLAETQYF
TRBV27	TRBJ2-7	large	.	TGTGCCAGCAGCCCAATACTCTCCTACGAGCAGTACTTC	CASSPILSYEQYF
TRBV27	TRBJ1-2	.	TRBD1	TGTGCCAGCAGCCTGGACAGGTCCTATGGCTACACCTTC	CASSLDRSYGYTF
TRBV5-1	TRBJ2-7	few	.	TGCGCCAGCAGCTTTTCGGGGGTGGGCGGACCAGGATACGAGCAGTACTTC	CASSFSGVGGPGYEQYF
TRBV11-2	TRBJ1-1	.	TRBD1	TGTGCCAGCAGCCTTAGGTCACGGGACAGTTCAGCTTTCTTT	CASSLRSRDSSAFF
TRBV29-1	TRBJ2-5	.	.	TGCAGCGTGGCACGACAGGGAGGGGAGACCCAGTACTTC	CSVARQGGETQYF
TRBV28	TRBJ2-7	.	.	TGTGCCAGCAGTCCGACGGACAGAGAAAAATACGAGCAGTACTTC	CASSPTDREKYEQYF
TRBV7-9	TRBJ2-3	.	.	TGTGCCAGCAGCTTAGCCCGCGACACTTTGAGAGATACGCAGTATTTT	CASSLARDTLRDTQYF
TRBV11-3	TRBJ2-5	few	.	TGTGCCAGCAGCTTAGGGTCCGGCAGGGCGGCAGAGACCCAGTACTTC	CASSLGSGRAAETQYF
TRBV5-1	TRBJ1-2	.	.	TGCGCCAGCAGCTTGTTGACAGATAACTATGGCTACACCTTC	CASSLLTDNYGYTF
TRBV28	TRBJ1-2	.	.	TGTGCCAGCAGTTTACCTGACAGGTTTTGGGGCTACACCTTC	CASSLPDRFWGYTF
TRBV11-2	TRBJ2-3	.	.	TGTGCCAGCAGCTTAGCTGATTGGGGAGTCAGCACAGATACGCAGTATTTT	CASSLADWGVSTDTQYF
TRBV18	TRBJ1-2	.	.	TGTGCCAGCTCACCTTGGTCGCGGACAGACCGCTATGGCTACACCTTC	CASSPWSRTDRYGYTF
TRBV4-3	TRBJ2-7	.	.	TGCGCCAGCAGCCAAGATGCCCGAAGCGAGCAGTACTTC	CASSQDARSEQYF
TRBV2	TRBJ2-6	.	.	TGTGCCAGCAGGGGATCTGGGGCCAACGTCCTGACTTTC	CASRGSGANVLTF
TRBV11-2	TRBJ2-7	.	.	TGTGCCAGCAGCTCAGGACAGAAGCAGTACTTC	CASSSGQKQYF
TRBV7-2	TRBJ1-1	.	.	TGTGCCAGCAGCACGCAGGGGAACAGTGAAGCTTTCTTT	CASSTQGNSEAFF
TRBV6-5	TRBJ2-7	.	TRBD1	TGTGCCAGCAGAAGGGGCTGGACAGGGGGCCACGAGCAGTACTTC	CASRRGWTGGHEQYF
TRBV19	TRBJ2-5	once	TRBD1	TGTGCCAGTAGTATAGGAGGGACAGGCTTTCGGGAGACCCAGTACTTC	CASSIGGTGFRETQYF
TRBV7-2	TRBJ1-4	.	TRBD1	TGTGCCAGCAGAACCGGACAGGGTAATGAAAAACTGTTTTTT	CASRTGQGNEKLFF
TRBV10-2	TRBJ2-7	.	TRBD1	TGCGCCAGCAGGGAGACAGGGGGCCGAGGTGAGCAGTACTTC	CASRETGGRGEQYF
TRBV7-2	TRBJ1-1	.	.	TGTGCCAGCAGCCAGAGGGGGGGACGATTCACTGAAGCTTTCTTT	CASSQRGGRFTEAFF
TRBV5-8	TRBJ2-5	once	.	TGTGCCAGCAGCTGGGACCAAGAGACCCAGTACTTC	CASSWDQETQYF
TRBV15	TRBJ1-6	.	.	TGTGCCACCAGCAGAGAACTGGGCAGAGCTAATTCACCCCTCCACTTT	CATSRELGRANSPLHF
TRBV15	TRBJ2-3	.	TRBD2	TGTGCCACCAGCATTCGGATAGCGGGTGGCGGCACAGATACGCAGTATTTT	CATSIRIAGGGTDTQYF
TRBV4-3	TRBJ1-2	.	TRBD1	TGCGCCAGCAGCCGGGACAGGGCCGGCTACACCTTC	CASSRDRAGYTF
TRBV11-3	TRBJ1-1	.	TRBD1	TGTGCCAGCAGCTCGGGACAGATAAACACTGAAGCTTTCTTT	CASSSGQINTEAFF
TRBV18	TRBJ2-7	.	.	TGTGCCAGCTCGACGGGGCGGGTCGAGCAGTACTTC	CASSTGRVEQYF
TRBV5-5	TRBJ1-1	.	.	TGTGCCAGCAGCTTGGACCCTGGGGGTAACACTGAAGCTTTCTTT	CASSLDPGGNTEAFF
TRBV6-4	TRBJ2-2	.	.	TGTGCCAGCAGTGACAGGGACACCGGGGAGCTGTTTTTT	CASSDRDTGELFF
TRBV10-3	TRBJ2-1	.	.	TGTGCCTACGGGAGGGGGCGCCCCGATGAGCAGTTCTTC	CAYGRGRPDEQFF
TRBV2	TRBJ2-4	.	TRBD1	TGTGCCAGCACCCCAGGACAGGTAGCCAAAAACATTCAGTACTTC	CASTPGQVAKNIQYF
TRBV6-1	TRBJ1-2	.	.	TGTGCCAGCAGTGAAGCTGGAAGATATGGCTACACCTTC	CASSEAGRYGYTF
TRBV7-2	TRBJ1-1	.	.	TGTGCCAGCAGCCAACAGGGTAACACTGAAGCTTTCTTT	CASSQQGNTEAFF
TRBV14	TRBJ2-5	.	.	TGTGCCAGCAGCCCGTCCCTTAAACAGACCCAGTACTTC	CASSPSLKQTQYF
TRBV29-1	TRBJ1-2	.	.	TGCAGCGTCTCATACCTTCTATCGACAGCCTATGGCTACACCTTC	CSVSYLLSTAYGYTF
TRBV7-9	TRBJ1-5	.	TRBD1	TGTGCCAGCAGCTTGGACAGGAGCAATCAGCCCCAGCATTTT	CASSLDRSNQPQHF
TRBV27	TRBJ1-6	.	.	TGTGCCAGCAGTTTATCGAGAGACAGCGGGTATAATTCACCCCTCCACTTT	CASSLSRDSGYNSPLHF
TRBV7-2	TRBJ2-3	.	.	TGTGCCAGCAGCTTCCTCTCAGATACGCAGTATTTT	CASSFLSDTQYF
TRBV6-5	TRBJ2-5	.	.	TGTGCCAGCAGTTACGGCGGTCCCCAGTACTTC	CASSYGGPQYF
TRBV18	TRBJ1-1	.	.	TGTGCCAGCTCCACGGGGGGCGGGACTGAAGCTTTCTTT	CASSTGGGTEAFF
TRBV6-1	TRBJ2-3	.	.	TGTGCCAGCAGTGAATGGCGGCAGTATTTT	CASSEWRQYF
TRBV28	TRBJ2-3	.	TRBD1	TGTGCCAGCAGGAAAAGACAGGGTCCAGATACGCAGTATTTT	CASRKRQGPDTQYF
TRBV6-5	TRBJ1-5	.	.	TGTGCCAGCAGAGCAACGGGATACAATCAGCCCCAGCATTTT	CASRATGYNQPQHF
TRBV6-5	TRBJ1-2	.	TRBD1	TGTGCCAGCAGTCGACAGGGCGTCTATGGCTACACCTTC	CASSRQGVYGYTF
TRBV5-1	TRBJ1-1	.	TRBD1	TGCGCCAGCAGCTCCGGGACAGGAGACCCTGAAGCTTTCTTT	CASSSGTGDPEAFF
TRBV6-5	TRBJ1-5	.	.	TGTGCCAGCAAGGGAGAGCCCAATCAGCCCCAGCATTTT	CASKGEPNQPQHF
TRBV12-5	TRBJ1-2	.	.	TGTGCTAGTGGTTTGGAAGGCCGACTTAACTATGGCTACACCTTC	CASGLEGRLNYGYTF
TRBV14	TRBJ1-4	.	TRBD1	TGTGCCAGCAGCCATTCTACAGGGGAGGAAAAACTGTTTTTT	CASSHSTGEEKLFF
TRBV19	TRBJ1-1	.	.	TGTGCCAGTAGTATCGGTGACACAAACACTGAAGCTTTCTTT	CASSIGDTNTEAFF
TRBV5-4	TRBJ1-1	once	.	TGTGCCAGCAGCCGAGAATTCACTGAAGCTTTCTTT	CASSREFTEAFF
TRBV10-3	TRBJ2-1	.	TRBD1	TGTGCCATCAGTGAGTCAACAGGGGGTTATGAGCAGTTCTTC	CAISESTGGYEQFF
TRBV7-8	TRBJ2-7	few	TRBD1	TGTGCCAGCAGCTCCCGACAGGGGAACTACGAGCAGTACTTC	CASSSRQGNYEQYF
TRBV18	TRBJ2-7	.	TRBD1	TGTGCCAGCTCACCACGACAGGGGGTTTACGAGCAGTACTTC	CASSPRQGVYEQYF
TRBV5-4	TRBJ2-7	.	.	TGTGCCAGCAGCTTGGAGGCCGGGCTCTCCTACGAGCAGTACTTC	CASSLEAGLSYEQYF
TRBV7-8	TRBJ2-7	few	.	TGTGCCAGCAGCTTTAGGGTAGTTCTTCCTACGGAGCAGTACTTC	CASSFRVVLPTEQYF
TRBV11-1	TRBJ2-1	.	.	TGTGCCAGCAGCTTTATGAACAATGAGCAGTTCTTC	CASSFMNNEQFF